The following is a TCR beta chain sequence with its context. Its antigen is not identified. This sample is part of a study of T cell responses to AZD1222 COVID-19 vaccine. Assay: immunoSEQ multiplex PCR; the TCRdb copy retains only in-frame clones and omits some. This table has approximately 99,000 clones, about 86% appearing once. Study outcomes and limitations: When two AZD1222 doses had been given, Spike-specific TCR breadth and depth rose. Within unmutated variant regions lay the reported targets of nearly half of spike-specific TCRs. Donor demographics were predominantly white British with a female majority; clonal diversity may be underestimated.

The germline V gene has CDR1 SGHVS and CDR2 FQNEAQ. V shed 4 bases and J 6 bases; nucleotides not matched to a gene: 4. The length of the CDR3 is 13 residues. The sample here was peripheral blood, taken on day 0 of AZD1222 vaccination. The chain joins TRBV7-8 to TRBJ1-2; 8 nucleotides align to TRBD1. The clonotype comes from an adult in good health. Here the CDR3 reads CASSSQGGDGYTF. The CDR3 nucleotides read TGTGCCAGCAGCTCACAGGGGGGAGATGGCTACACCTTC.